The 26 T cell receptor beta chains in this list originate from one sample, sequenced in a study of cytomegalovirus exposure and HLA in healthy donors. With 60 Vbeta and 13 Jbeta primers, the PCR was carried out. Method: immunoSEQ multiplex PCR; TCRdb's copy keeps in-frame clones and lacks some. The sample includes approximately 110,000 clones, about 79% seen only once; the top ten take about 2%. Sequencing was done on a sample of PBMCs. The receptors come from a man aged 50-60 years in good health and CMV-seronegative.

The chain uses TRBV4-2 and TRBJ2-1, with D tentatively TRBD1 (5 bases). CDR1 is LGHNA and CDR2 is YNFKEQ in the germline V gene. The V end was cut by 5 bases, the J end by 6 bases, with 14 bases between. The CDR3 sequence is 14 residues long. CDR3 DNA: TGTGCCAGCAGCAGGATCAGGGATTTCAATGAGCAGTTCTTC. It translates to CASSRIRDFNEQFF.

Written as DNA, the CDR3 is TGCGCCAGCACCGGGACAGGGGGTGGCGATGAGCAGTTCTTC. Its translation: CASTGTGGGDEQFF. This chain links TRBV5-1 with TRBJ2-1, with TRBD1 matching over 11 bases. The trim removed 6 bases at V and 8 bases at J, leaving 7 bases unmatched. CDR3 length: 14 residues. In germline, CDR1 is SGHRS, CDR2 YFSETQ.

The CDR3, as DNA: TGTGCCAGCTCACCCCAGACAGGGGAAGGGGACGAGCAGTACGTC. Translation: CASSPQTGEGDEQYV. The genes are TRBV18 and TRBJ2-7; TRBD1 aligns across 8 bases. Per germline, CDR1 KGHSH and CDR2 LQKENI. The CDR3 totals 15 residues. J lost 5 bases, V lost 3 bases, and 9 bases had no gene match.

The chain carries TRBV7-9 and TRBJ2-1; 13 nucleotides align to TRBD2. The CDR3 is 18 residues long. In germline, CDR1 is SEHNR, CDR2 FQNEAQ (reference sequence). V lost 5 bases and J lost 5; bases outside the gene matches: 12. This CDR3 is CASSQPVRTSGGHNEQFF. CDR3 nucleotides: TGTGCCAGCAGCCAGCCGGTACGGACTAGCGGGGGCCACAATGAGCAGTTCTTC.

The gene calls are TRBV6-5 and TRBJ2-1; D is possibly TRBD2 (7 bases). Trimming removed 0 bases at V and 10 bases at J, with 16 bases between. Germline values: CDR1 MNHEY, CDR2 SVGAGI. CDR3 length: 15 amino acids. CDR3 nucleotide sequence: TGTGCCAGCAGTTACTCGACGGGGGGCCGGGGCGAGCAGTTCTTC. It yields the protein CASSYSTGGRGEQFF.

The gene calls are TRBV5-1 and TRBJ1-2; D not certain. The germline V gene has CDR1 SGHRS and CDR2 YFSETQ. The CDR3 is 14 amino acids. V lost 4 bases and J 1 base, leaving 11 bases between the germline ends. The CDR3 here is CASSLSASNYGYTF. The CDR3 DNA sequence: TGCGCCAGCAGCCTTTCGGCTAGTAACTATGGCTACACCTTC.

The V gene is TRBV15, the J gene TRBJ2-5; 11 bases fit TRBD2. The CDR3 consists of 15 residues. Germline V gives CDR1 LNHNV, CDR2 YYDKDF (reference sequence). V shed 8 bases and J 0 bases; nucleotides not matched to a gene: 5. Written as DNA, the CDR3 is TGTGCCACCGGGACTAGCGGAGCGTACCAAGAGACCCAGTACTTC. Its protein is CATGTSGAYQETQYF.

The CDR3: CAFGQGANEQFF. The CDR3 DNA reads as TGTGCTTTCGGACAGGGGGCCAATGAGCAGTTCTTC. V usage is TRBV5-4 and J usage is TRBJ2-1, with TRBD1 matching over 11 bases. Germline V CDR1 and CDR2: SGHNT, YYREEE (reference sequence). This CDR3 has 12 residues.

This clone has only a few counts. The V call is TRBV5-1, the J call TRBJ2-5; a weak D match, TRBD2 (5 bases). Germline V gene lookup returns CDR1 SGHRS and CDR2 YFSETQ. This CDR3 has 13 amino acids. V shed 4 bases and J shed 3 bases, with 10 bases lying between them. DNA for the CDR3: TGCGCCAGCAGCGACCCCGGGAAAGAGACCCAGTACTTC. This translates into CASSDPGKETQYF.

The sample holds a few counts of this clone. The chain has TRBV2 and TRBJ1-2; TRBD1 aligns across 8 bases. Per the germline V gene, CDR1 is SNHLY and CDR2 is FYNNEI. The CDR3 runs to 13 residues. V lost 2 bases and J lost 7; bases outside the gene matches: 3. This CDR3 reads CASSERDRGGYTF. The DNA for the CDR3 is TGTGCCAGCAGTGAACGAGACAGGGGTGGCTACACCTTC.

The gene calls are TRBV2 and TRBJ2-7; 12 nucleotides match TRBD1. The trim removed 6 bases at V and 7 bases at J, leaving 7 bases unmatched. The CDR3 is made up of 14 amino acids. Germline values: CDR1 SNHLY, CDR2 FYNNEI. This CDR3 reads CASSPGQGAGEQYV. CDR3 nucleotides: TGTGCCAGCAGCCCGGGACAGGGGGCTGGTGAGCAGTACGTC.

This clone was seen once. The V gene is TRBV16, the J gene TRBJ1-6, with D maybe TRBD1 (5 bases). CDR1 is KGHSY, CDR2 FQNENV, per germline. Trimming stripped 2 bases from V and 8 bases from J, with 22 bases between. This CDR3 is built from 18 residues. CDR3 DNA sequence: TGTGCCAGCAGCCAAACCCCGGGAGGGGACGGTGCGGATTCACCCCTCCACTTT. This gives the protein CASSQTPGGDGADSPLHF.

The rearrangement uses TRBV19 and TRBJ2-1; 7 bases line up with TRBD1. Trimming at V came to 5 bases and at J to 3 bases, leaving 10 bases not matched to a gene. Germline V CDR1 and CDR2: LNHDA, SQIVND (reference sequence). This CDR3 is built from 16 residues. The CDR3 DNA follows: TGTGCCAGTAGTGTCAAGTCCCGGGACAGCTACAATGAGCAGTTCTTC. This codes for CASSVKSRDSYNEQFF.

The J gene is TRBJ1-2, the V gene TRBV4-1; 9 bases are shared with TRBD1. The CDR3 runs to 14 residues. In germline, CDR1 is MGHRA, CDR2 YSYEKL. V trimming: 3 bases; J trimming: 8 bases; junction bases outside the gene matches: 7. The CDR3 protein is CASSHGDRVWGYTF. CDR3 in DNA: TGCGCCAGCAGCCATGGGGACAGGGTCTGGGGCTACACCTTC.

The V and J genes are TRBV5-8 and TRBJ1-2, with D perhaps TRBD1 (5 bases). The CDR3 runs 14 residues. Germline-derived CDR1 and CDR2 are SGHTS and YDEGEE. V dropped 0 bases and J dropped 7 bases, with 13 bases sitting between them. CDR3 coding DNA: TGTGCCAGCAGCTTGGTTCAGGGTACGGGTGGCTACACCTTC. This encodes CASSLVQGTGGYTF.

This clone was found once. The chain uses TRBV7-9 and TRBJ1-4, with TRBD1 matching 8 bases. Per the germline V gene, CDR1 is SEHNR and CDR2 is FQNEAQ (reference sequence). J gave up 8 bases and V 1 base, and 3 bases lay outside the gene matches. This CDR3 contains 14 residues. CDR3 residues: CASSLGQGAEKLFF. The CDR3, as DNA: TGTGCCAGCAGCTTAGGTCAGGGGGCAGAAAAACTGTTTTTT. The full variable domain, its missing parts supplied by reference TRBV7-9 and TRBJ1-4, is DTGVSQNPRHKITKRGQNVTFRCDPISEHNRLYWYRQTLGQGPEFLTYFQNEAQLEKSRLLSDRFSAERPKGSFSTLEIQRTEQGDSAMYLCASSLGQGAEKLFFGSGTQLSVL.

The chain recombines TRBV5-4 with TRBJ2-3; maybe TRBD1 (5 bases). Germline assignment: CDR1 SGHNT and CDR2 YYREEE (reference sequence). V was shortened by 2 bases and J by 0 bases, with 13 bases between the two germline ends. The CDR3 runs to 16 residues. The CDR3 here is CASSLEQVISTDTQYF. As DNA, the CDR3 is TGTGCCAGCAGCTTAGAACAGGTCATTAGCACAGATACGCAGTATTTT. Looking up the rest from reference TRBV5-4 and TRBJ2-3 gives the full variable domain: ETGVTQSPTHLIKTRGQQVTLRCSSQSGHNTVSWYQQALGQGPQFIFQYYREEENGRGNFPPRFSGLQFPNYSSELNVNALELDDSALYLCASSLEQVISTDTQYFGPGTRLTVL.

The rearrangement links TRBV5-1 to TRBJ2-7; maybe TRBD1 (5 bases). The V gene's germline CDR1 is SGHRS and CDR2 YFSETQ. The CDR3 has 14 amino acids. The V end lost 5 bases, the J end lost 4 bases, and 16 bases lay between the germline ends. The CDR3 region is CASRPEIQGYEQYF. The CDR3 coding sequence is TGCGCCAGCAGGCCAGAAATTCAGGGATACGAGCAGTACTTC. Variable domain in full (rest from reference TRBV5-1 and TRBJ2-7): KAGVTQTPRYLIKTRGQQVTLSCSPISGHRSVSWYQQTPGQGLQFLFEYFSETQRNKGNFPGRFSGRQFSNSRSEMNVSTLELGDSALYLCASRPEIQGYEQYFGPGTRLTVT.

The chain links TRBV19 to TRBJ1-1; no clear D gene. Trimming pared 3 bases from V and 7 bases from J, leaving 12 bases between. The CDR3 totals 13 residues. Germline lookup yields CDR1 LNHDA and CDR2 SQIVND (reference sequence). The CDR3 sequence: CASSMAQQDEAFF. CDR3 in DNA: TGTGCCAGTAGTATGGCCCAGCAGGATGAAGCTTTCTTT.

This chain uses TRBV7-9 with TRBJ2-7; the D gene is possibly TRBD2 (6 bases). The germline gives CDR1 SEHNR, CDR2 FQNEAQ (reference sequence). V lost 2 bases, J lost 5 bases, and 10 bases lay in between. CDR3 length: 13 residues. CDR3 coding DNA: TGTGCCAGCAGCTTAAGGGGCGGGGACGAGCAGTACGTC. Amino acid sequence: CASSLRGGDEQYV.

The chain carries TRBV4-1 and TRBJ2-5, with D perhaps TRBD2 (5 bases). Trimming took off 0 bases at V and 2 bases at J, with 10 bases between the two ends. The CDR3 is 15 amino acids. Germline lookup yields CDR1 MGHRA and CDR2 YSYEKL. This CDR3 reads CASSQDGNPQETQYF. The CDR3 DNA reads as TGCGCCAGCAGCCAAGACGGGAATCCACAAGAGACCCAGTACTTC.

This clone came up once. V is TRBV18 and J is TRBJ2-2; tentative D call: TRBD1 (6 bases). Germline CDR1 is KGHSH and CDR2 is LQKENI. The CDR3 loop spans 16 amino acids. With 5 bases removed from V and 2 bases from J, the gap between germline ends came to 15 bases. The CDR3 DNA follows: TGTGCCAGCTCAAACCTCGGGACAACCAACACCGGGGAGCTGTTTTTT. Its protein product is CASSNLGTTNTGELFF.

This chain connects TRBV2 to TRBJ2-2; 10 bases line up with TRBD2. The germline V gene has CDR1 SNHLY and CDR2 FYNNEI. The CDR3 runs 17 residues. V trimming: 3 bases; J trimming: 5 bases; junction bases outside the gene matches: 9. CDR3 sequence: CASSDLGTSVGTGELFF. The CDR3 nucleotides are TGTGCCAGCAGTGACCTTGGGACTAGCGTTGGAACCGGGGAGCTGTTTTTT.

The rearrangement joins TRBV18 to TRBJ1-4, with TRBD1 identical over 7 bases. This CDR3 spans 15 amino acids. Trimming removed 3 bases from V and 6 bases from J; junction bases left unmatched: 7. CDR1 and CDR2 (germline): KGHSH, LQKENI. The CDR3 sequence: CASSPTGTEDEKLFF. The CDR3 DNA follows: TGTGCCAGCTCACCTACCGGGACAGAAGATGAAAAACTGTTTTTT.

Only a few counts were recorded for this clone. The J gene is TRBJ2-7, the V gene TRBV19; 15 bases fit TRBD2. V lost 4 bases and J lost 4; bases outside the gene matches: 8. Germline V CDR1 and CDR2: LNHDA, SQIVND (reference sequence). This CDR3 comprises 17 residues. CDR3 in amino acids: CASSTTGLAGGRYEQYF. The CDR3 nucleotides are TGTGCCAGTAGTACGACGGGACTAGCGGGGGGCCGGTACGAGCAGTACTTC.

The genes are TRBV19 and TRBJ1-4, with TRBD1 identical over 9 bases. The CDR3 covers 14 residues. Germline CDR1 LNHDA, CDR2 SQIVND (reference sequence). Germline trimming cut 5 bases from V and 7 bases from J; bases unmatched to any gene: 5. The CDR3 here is CASSEQGAGEKLFF. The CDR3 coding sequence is TGTGCCAGTAGTGAACAGGGGGCAGGTGAAAAACTGTTTTTT.